This paragraph covers one TCR beta chain sequence. Its antigen is unknown. The germline V gene encodes CDR1 SQVTM and CDR2 ANQGSEA. Deletions cut 6 bases from V and 0 bases from J, with 11 bases between. The CDR3 loop spans 13 amino acids. Authors of the study amplified TCR beta CDR3 regions from RNA transcripts. A first-round RT-PCR of the TCR CDR3 used the HTBI primer set. Using its own MiXCR run on the multiplex PCR reads, TCRdb lists one record per CDR3 protein. The table records 300,000 to 400,000 distinct CDR3 sequences, roughly 18% of them present only once. Orbital computed tomography and thyroid ultrasound, together with serum TRAb and thyroxine and clinical symptoms, were used for diagnoses. This sample is drawn from a study of T cells in Graves' hyperthyroidism and ophthalmopathy. Notes on the study in general: Separating ophthalmopathy from stable hyperthyroidism was achieved by a 13 V-J model. It was a median around 6 months before onset that the model predicted ophthalmopathy.

This chain uses TRBV29-1 with TRBJ1-1; TRBD1 might be the D (5 bases). This receptor was taken from a man younger than 30 with Graves' ophthalmopathy. The sample taken for sequencing was blood. CDR3 sequence reads: CSVSGTVNTEAFF. CDR3 DNA: TGCAGCGTATCCGGGACGGTGAACACTGAAGCTTTCTTT.